A selection of T cell receptor beta chains follows, all from one sample in a study of OX40 agonist ivuxolimab in advanced cancers. The data were produced by immunoSEQ multiplex PCR, yet TCRdb's version contains in-frame clones alone and is incomplete. The sample shows fewer than 40,000 clones, roughly 80% of them seen only once. The source material was CD4+ or CD8+ T cells sorted from blood, sampled in a trial of the OX40 agonist ivuxolimab. Receptors originate from an adult with an advanced solid tumor such as melanoma, head and neck, liver or kidney cancer. CDR3s include the opening cysteine and the closing phenylalanine or tryptophan. D genes are given only for firm matches. Where a row states a size, it is once, few, many or the class of an expanded clone; other rows omit it.

D | J | size | V | CDR3 | DNA
. | TRBJ2-6 | few | TRBV27 | CASSRLSGQLPGANVLTF | TGTGCCAGCAGTCGCCTTTCGGGGCAGCTTCCTGGGGCCAACGTCCTGACTTTC
. | TRBJ2-5 | . | TRBV19 | CASSISGVWETQYF | TGTGCCAGTAGTATTTCAGGAGTTTGGGAGACCCAGTACTTC
. | TRBJ2-3 | once | TRBV2 | CASSKMWAPIVDTQYF | TGTGCCAGCAGTAAAATGTGGGCCCCCATCGTGGATACGCAGTATTTT
. | TRBJ1-2 | . | TRBV28 | CATENLANYGYTF | TGTGCCACCGAAAACCTAGCTAACTATGGCTACACCTTC
TRBD2 | TRBJ2-7 | . | TRBV27 | CASSETSGSSYEQYF | TGTGCCAGCAGTGAGACTAGCGGGAGTTCCTACGAGCAGTACTTC
TRBD2 | TRBJ2-7 | once | TRBV11-1 | CASSSTSGAYEQYF | TGTGCCAGCAGCTCAACTAGCGGAGCCTACGAGCAGTACTTC
. | TRBJ1-5 | . | TRBV28 | CASSREWGSNQPQHF | TGTGCCAGCAGTCGAGAGTGGGGGAGCAATCAGCCCCAGCATTTT
TRBD1 | TRBJ1-2 | . | TRBV19 | CASSTGGASYGYTF | TGTGCCAGTAGTACAGGGGGCGCGAGCTATGGCTACACCTTC
. | TRBJ1-3 | . | TRBV7-9 | CASSLTGSSGNTIYF | TGTGCCAGCAGCCTCACAGGGAGCTCTGGAAACACCATATATTTT
. | TRBJ2-3 | . | TRBV5-4 | CASSLRGNEDTQYF | TGTGCCAGCAGCTTGCGGGGTAACGAAGATACGCAGTATTTT
TRBD1 | TRBJ2-7 | . | TRBV18 | CASSPTGQSYYEQYF | TGTGCCAGCTCACCCACGGGACAGAGTTACTACGAGCAGTACTTC
TRBD2 | TRBJ2-1 | . | TRBV28 | CASSSPSGASYNEQFF | TGTGCCAGCAGCTCCCCTAGCGGAGCCTCCTACAATGAGCAGTTCTTC
. | TRBJ2-5 | . | TRBV28 | CASSRPQETQYF | TGTGCCAGCAGTCGTCCTCAAGAGACCCAGTACTTC
. | TRBJ1-2 | few | TRBV18 | CASSPGALEIYGYTF | TGTGCCAGCTCCCCAGGGGCGCTCGAGATCTATGGCTACACCTTC
. | TRBJ1-1 | medium-sized | TRBV30 | CAWSYKAHEAFF | TGTGCCTGGAGTTATAAGGCACACGAAGCTTTCTTT
. | TRBJ1-4 | . | TRBV2 | CASSPDGRGKLFF | TGTGCCAGCAGCCCCGACGGGAGGGGAAAACTGTTTTTT
. | TRBJ1-4 | once | TRBV7-8 | CASSLGQGNEKLFF | TGTGCCAGCAGCTTAGGGCAGGGAAATGAAAAACTGTTTTTT